The clone carrying this TCR beta chain was counted at least ten times. These data belong to a study of T cell repertoires in cytomegalovirus infection. TCRdb re-called the reads through MiXCR, storing one row per CDR3 protein. The sample lists approximately 490,000 distinct CDR3 sequences, about 11% occurring once. This CDR3 region has 16 residues. Germline assignment: CDR1 SSHAT and CDR2 FNYEAQ (reference sequence). This receptor was taken from a human donor in good health (CMV status not recorded). Some clones in this sample may be carry-over from other donors' samples. Sequencing input: PBMCs. J is TRBJ2-2 and V is TRBV7-7; tentatively, D is TRBD1 or TRBD2 (6 bases each). CDR3 nucleotides: TGTGCTAGCGGCCCCTCGACAGGCTCAAACACCGGGGAGCTGTTTTTT. It codes for CASGPSTGSNTGELFF.